Following are 11 T cell receptor beta chains from one sample sequenced in a study of cytomegalovirus exposure and HLA in healthy donors. A multiplex PCR was run with 60 Vbeta primers and 13 Jbeta primers. The method was immunoSEQ multiplex PCR; TCRdb's version includes in-frame clones alone and lacks a portion of them. The repertoire holds about 59,000 clones, with about 77% as singletons. Sample: PBMCs. The receptors were sampled from a man aged 25 to 40 in good health and CMV-seropositive.

Remarks on this clone: This sample includes further DNA sequences coding for the same CDR3. V and J are TRBV6-5 and TRBJ1-2, with D perhaps matching TRBD1 (5 bases). Germline values: CDR1 MNHEY, CDR2 SVGAGI. Trimming stripped 2 bases from V and 8 bases from J, with 12 bases between. This CDR3 region has 13 residues. CDR3: CASSYGGGYGYTF. The CDR3 nucleotides are TGTGCCAGCAGTTACGGCGGGGGGTACGGCTACACCTTC.

The chain is built from TRBV9 and TRBJ2-7; 9 bases match TRBD2. J lost 2 bases, V lost 4 bases, and 7 bases had no gene match. Germline CDR1 is SGDLS and CDR2 is YYNGEE. The CDR3 length is 15 residues. CDR3 protein: CASSPRVAGAYEQYF. The CDR3, as DNA: TGTGCCAGCAGCCCCCGGGTAGCGGGGGCCTACGAGCAGTACTTC.

The chain combines TRBV27 with TRBJ2-3; D not resolved. Trimming left V 2 bases short and J 5 bases short, with 2 bases between. CDR1 and CDR2 (germline): MNHEY, SMNVEV (reference sequence). This CDR3 is built from 11 residues. The CDR3 DNA is TGTGCCAGCAGTTTACGAGATACGCAGTATTTT. Translation gives CASSLRDTQYF.

This chain uses TRBV19 with TRBJ2-7, with TRBD2 identical over 8 bases. V shed 5 bases and J 4 bases; nucleotides not matched to a gene: 7. CDR3 length equals 14 residues. CDR1 LNHDA and CDR2 SQIVND come from the germline V gene (reference sequence). CDR3 DNA: TGTGCCAGTAGTTCGGGACTAGGGAGTTACGAGCAGTACTTC. Its translation is CASSSGLGSYEQYF.

This chain uses TRBV6-5 with TRBJ1-5; 9 nucleotides align to TRBD1. The trim removed 6 bases at V and 7 bases at J, leaving 7 bases unmatched. Germline CDR1 and CDR2: MNHEY and SVGAGI. CDR3 length equals 14 residues. CDR3 in DNA: TGTGCCAGCAGCCGGGACAGGGCGGGACAGCCCCAGCATTTT. Its protein product is CASSRDRAGQPQHF.

The chain combines TRBV4-2 with TRBJ2-1; no definite D call. Trimming took 0 bases from V and 4 from J, leaving 13 bases between them. Germline loops: CDR1 LGHNA, CDR2 YNFKEQ. CDR3 length equals 16 residues. The CDR3: CASSQDLFGRYNEQFF. The CDR3 region has the DNA TGTGCCAGCAGCCAAGATCTCTTCGGTAGATACAATGAGCAGTTCTTC.

The chain has TRBV9 and TRBJ1-2; D call uncertain. V lost 5 bases and J 14 bases, leaving 22 bases between the germline ends. From germline, CDR1 is SGDLS and CDR2 YYNGEE. This CDR3 comprises 13 residues. CDR3 amino acids: CASSSEPWRSLTF. The DNA of the CDR3 is TGTGCCAGCAGTTCAGAACCATGGAGGAGCCTAACCTTC.

This clone was recorded a few times. V is TRBV6-5 and J is TRBJ2-1; no firm D call. V shed 1 base and J shed 4 bases, with 5 bases lying between them. The germline V gene has CDR1 MNHEY and CDR2 SVGAGI. CDR3 size: 13 residues. The CDR3 protein is CASSYYEYNEQFF. Here the CDR3 DNA reads TGTGCCAGCAGTTACTACGAGTACAATGAGCAGTTCTTC.

This clone was observed a handful of times. The chain employs TRBV29-1 and TRBJ1-2, with D perhaps matching TRBD1 (6 bases). The length of the CDR3 is 13 residues. The V and J ends lost 5 bases and 8 bases respectively, with 18 bases between them. The germline V gene encodes CDR1 SQVTM and CDR2 ANQGSEA. As DNA, the CDR3 is TGCAGCGTTCGATTGGGGCAGGGGAGAGGCTACACCTTC. Amino acids: CSVRLGQGRGYTF. The entire variable domain, with the rest obtained from reference TRBV29-1 and TRBJ1-2, is as follows: SAVISQKPSRDICQRGTSLTIQCQVDSQVTMMFWYRQQPGQSLTLIATANQGSEATYESGFVIDKFPISRPNLTFSTLTVSNMSPEDSSIYLCSVRLGQGRGYTFGSGTRLTVV.

V gene TRBV5-1 combines with J gene TRBJ1-4, with unresolved D. Germline V gene data show CDR1 as SGHRS and CDR2 as YFSETQ. The ends were cut back, 0 bases at V and 7 bases at J, with 7 bases in the middle. The length of the CDR3 is 13 residues. This CDR3 reads CASSLAVGEKLFF. In nucleotides, the CDR3 is TGCGCCAGCAGCTTGGCCGTCGGTGAAAAACTGTTTTTT.

The gene calls are TRBV5-4 and TRBJ2-5; TRBD2 matches at 12 bases. CDR3 length: 16 amino acids. Germline V gives CDR1 SGHNT, CDR2 YYREEE (reference sequence). V dropped 1 base and J dropped 3; count of bases not matched to a gene: 4. CDR3: CASSLLSSGGEETQYF. CDR3 nucleotides: TGTGCCAGCAGCTTGTTGTCTAGCGGGGGGGAAGAGACCCAGTACTTC.